These T cell receptor beta chains were read from a single sample in a study of blood T cell repertoires in COVID-19. The table came from immunoSEQ multiplex PCR; TCRdb's copy has only in-frame clones and leaves some out. The sample consists of over 300,000 clones, approximately 90% of them appearing once. The specimen sequenced was PBMCs or T cells enriched from blood (not recorded which). These receptors were collected from a woman aged 18-29 years who had recovered from COVID-19. The CDR3 runs from the conserved cysteine through the conserved F or W. Fields, in order: clone size, V gene, D gene, J gene, CDR3 DNA, CDR3 protein. A D gene is named only where the DNA matches it firmly. Clone size appears in some rows only: once, few, many, or a class for an expanded clone.

>-|TRBV28|-|TRBJ1-3
TGTGCCAGCAGTTCGATCGCCAGGGGACCCTCGCGAAACACCATATATTTT
CASSSIARGPSRNTIYF
>-|TRBV20-1|TRBD1|TRBJ1-1
TGCAGTGCTAGTGGGGCAGGGGGAATTGGGTACACTGAAGCTTTCTTT
CSASGAGGIGYTEAFF
>-|TRBV29-1|TRBD1|TRBJ1-1
TGCAGCCCTTGGACAGGCGGGATCTTT
CSPWTGGIF
>-|TRBV28|TRBD1|TRBJ1-1
TGTGCCAGCAGTTCCTTAGGGGGCTACACTGAAGCTTTCTTT
CASSSLGGYTEAFF
>-|TRBV7-9|TRBD2|TRBJ2-5
TGTGCCAGCAGCGCTACTAGCGGCCAAGAGACCCAGTACTTC
CASSATSGQETQYF
>-|TRBV9|TRBD1|TRBJ2-7
TGTGCCAGCAGCGTCTCCGGGACAGAGTACTACGAGCAGTACTTC
CASSVSGTEYYEQYF
>-|TRBV12-5|-|TRBJ1-1
TGTGCTAGTGGTTTGGTAGTAACTGGGGGCCGGATTGAAGCTTTCTTT
CASGLVVTGGRIEAFF
>-|TRBV19|TRBD2|TRBJ2-5
TGTGCCAGCAGCAGCGGGGCTAGCGGGGGCAAGACCCAGTACTTC
CASSSGASGGKTQYF
>-|TRBV27|-|TRBJ2-7
TGTGCCAGCAGAACAGGGGAGGTCCCCTACGAGCAGTACTTC
CASRTGEVPYEQYF
>-|TRBV19|TRBD1|TRBJ1-1
TGTGCCAGTCGGAGTGCAGGGGGCCAGGGGAACACTGAAGCTTTCTTT
CASRSAGGQGNTEAFF
>-|TRBV5-5|TRBD1|TRBJ2-7
TGTGCCAGCAGCCCCACCGCCGGGACAGGGACAACCTACGAGCAGTACTTC
CASSPTAGTGTTYEQYF
>-|TRBV5-1|TRBD2|TRBJ2-1
TGCGCCAGCAGCTTGAGTAGCGGGACTTACAATGAGCAGTTCTTC
CASSLSSGTYNEQFF
>-|TRBV3-1/TRBV3-2|TRBD1|TRBJ1-3
TGTGCCAGCAGCCTCAGGACAGGAGGTCAGTCTGGAAACACCATATATTTT
CASSLRTGGQSGNTIYF
>-|TRBV27|TRBD2|TRBJ2-1
TGTGCCAGCAGTCCCCAGCGGGAGGGTGAGCAGTTCTTC
CASSPQREGEQFF
>-|TRBV2|-|TRBJ1-1
TGTGCCAGCAGTGAAGCGCTGGTAGGGGTCACTGAAGCTTTCTTT
CASSEALVGVTEAFF
>-|TRBV13|-|TRBJ1-2
TGTGCCAGCAGCCCGGCGGGGGTCGGAGGCTACACCTTC
CASSPAGVGGYTF
>-|TRBV5-6|-|TRBJ2-1
TGTGCCAGCAGCTTGGGGCCTGCTGGGGCGGGAAGTTTAGTCGCGCAGTTCTTC
CASSLGPAGAGSLVAQFF
>few|TRBV11-2|-|TRBJ2-7
TGTGCCAGCAGCTTAGGCGCAGGGGCGATCTACGAGCAGTACTTC
CASSLGAGAIYEQYF
>-|TRBV6-5|TRBD1|TRBJ1-2
TGTGCCAGCAGGGACAGGGATAGAAACTATGGCTACACCTTC
CASRDRDRNYGYTF
>-|TRBV6-6|TRBD1|TRBJ2-1
TGTGCCAGCAGCGAGAGGACAGGCTACAATGAGCAGTTCTTC
CASSERTGYNEQFF
>-|TRBV7-3|TRBD2|TRBJ2-3
TGTGCCAGCAGCTTAACAAGCGGGGGGAGGGATACGCAGTATTTT
CASSLTSGGRDTQYF
>-|TRBV11-3|TRBD2|TRBJ2-7
TGTGCCAGCAGCACCACTAGCGGGAGTGTCGAGCAGTACTTC
CASSTTSGSVEQYF
>-|TRBV15|-|TRBJ2-1
TGTGCCACCAGCAGCTACCGGGGCTACAATGAGCAGTTCTTC
CATSSYRGYNEQFF
>-|TRBV5-1|TRBD1|TRBJ2-7
TGCGCCAGCAGCCCAGGACAGGGGGCCTACGAGCAGTACTTC
CASSPGQGAYEQYF
>-|TRBV5-1|TRBD1|TRBJ2-2
TGCGCCAGCAGCTTGGACAGGGGGCTCATCGGGGAGCTGTTTTTT
CASSLDRGLIGELFF
>-|TRBV19|TRBD1|TRBJ1-1
TGTGCCAGTACCGAACCGGGACAGGGGGTGAGGGCTGAAGCTTTCTTT
CASTEPGQGVRAEAFF
>-|TRBV25-1|TRBD1|TRBJ1-1
TGTGCCAGCAGTGAACGAGGCAGGGGGCCCACTGAAGCTTTCTTT
CASSERGRGPTEAFF
>-|TRBV14|-|TRBJ1-2
TGTGCCAGCAGCCAAGATCTTGTCACAGGGATGGTTAGGGGCTACACCTTC
CASSQDLVTGMVRGYTF